The entry below describes one T cell receptor beta chain. This entry is derived from a study of blood T cell repertoires in COVID-19. Background on the study: Sources were T cells, B-cell-depleted T cells, or PBMCs; the material itself was cDNA or gDNA.

Original processing methods: The assay estimated nucleated cells by amplifying reference gene primers. This table comes from immunoSEQ multiplex PCR, and its TCRdb copy is limited to in-frame clones, with some not included. V, J and clone size are those of that table, while D and trimming were read from the DNA. The sample has around 240,000 clones, approximately 85% seen once. Germline CDR1 and CDR2: MGHRA and YSYEKL. The CDR3 has 15 residues. V dropped 0 bases and J dropped 3 bases, with 12 bases sitting between them. This receptor was taken from a man in his forties or fifties with acute or convalescent COVID-19. The chain recombines TRBV4-1 with TRBJ2-7; TRBD1 is a possible D gene (6 bases). Sample: peripheral blood. This CDR3 is CASSQDRDTFYEQYF. CDR3 nucleotide sequence: TGCGCCAGCAGCCAAGATCGGGACACCTTCTACGAGCAGTACTTC.